The sequence of this T cell receptor (beta chain) was determined in a study of T-cell memory formation after mild COVID-19. The V end was cut by 4 bases, the J end by 1 base, with 14 bases between. The CDR3 sequence is 16 residues long. General observations from the study: Pre-infection memory already had some responding clones, implying cross-reactive memory joined. Contracting clones, day 15 to 85, had balanced CD4/CD8, and later expanders favored CD4+.

With regard to this clonotype: Its antigen is unidentified.

TCRalpha and TCRbeta libraries used 5'RACE with constant-segment primers and UMIs. MiXCR was run by TCRdb on the 5' RACE reads, yielding one entry per CDR3 protein. The table includes about 110,000 distinct CDR3 sequences, under 15% detected once. Sequenced: PBMCs or a T cell subset sorted from them (not recorded which). This chain connects TRBV12-3 or TRBV12-4 to TRBJ2-1, with TRBD2 as a possible D gene (5 bases). The sequence came from an adult woman who had mild COVID-19 (a few samples of this study predate the infection). Cell type and time point are not known. The CDR3 loop is CASSSIIGDSYNEQFF. CDR3 coding DNA: TGTGCCAGCAGTTCCATTATCGGGGATTCCTACAATGAGCAGTTCTTC.